The clone carrying this T cell receptor (beta chain) has a count of ten or more. Its antigen is not identified. The protocol attached unique molecular identifiers to individual cDNA molecules. MiXCR was run by TCRdb on the 5' RACE reads, yielding one entry per CDR3 protein. The sample shows 50,000 to 60,000 distinct CDR3 sequences, 9.5% to 15% of them seen only once. This entry is derived from a study of early T cells in non-severe SARS-CoV-2 infection. Findings and limits, study-wide: Matching with VDJdb favored anti-spike CD8 responses (missing private and CD4 specificities).

V was pared by 2 bases and J by 7 bases, with 17 bases between. This CDR3 is built from 16 residues. The germline CDR1 and CDR2 sequences are SGHVS and FQNEAQ. This clonotype was obtained from an adult who was a healthcare worker with PCR-confirmed SARS-CoV-2 infection or an uninfected control (not recorded which). Sequenced input: whole blood. The gene calls are TRBV7-8 and TRBJ1-4; a weak D match, TRBD1 (5 bases). The CDR3 loop is CASSLFRAPGREKLFF. CDR3 sequence (DNA): TGTGCCAGCAGCTTATTCCGGGCGCCGGGACGTGAAAAACTGTTTTTT.